One and the same sample provided the 26 T cell receptor beta chains below, sequenced in a study of regulatory T cells in long-lasting Graves disease. The sample's time point: newly diagnosed GD, antithyroid drugs for less than 3 months. The authors made the TCR library using RNA they extracted from PBMCs. Building of the TCR beta libraries involved iRepertoire HTBI primers and Arm-PCR of CDR3 regions. TCRdb independently ran MiXCR on the multiplex PCR reads; one entry per CDR3 protein. In the table there are 300,000 to 400,000 distinct CDR3 sequences, less than 20% of which are singletons. Sequenced material: peripheral blood mononuclear cells (PBMCs), taken at new diagnosis, from a patient treated with antithyroid drugs. The source is a female donor with Graves disease.

Many counts were recorded for this clonotype. The chain joins TRBV28 to TRBJ2-3, with 9 bases fitting TRBD1. Per germline, CDR1 MDHEN and CDR2 SYDVKM. The CDR3 is made up of 18 amino acids. The V segment lost 6 bases and the J segment 3 bases; nucleotides outside the gene matches: 16. The CDR3 sequence: CASSLTAPGTGRTDTQYF. The CDR3, as DNA: TGTGCCAGCAGCCTAACCGCCCCCGGGACAGGGAGGACAGATACGCAGTATTTT.

The table lists this clonotype with many counts. V usage is TRBV7-9 and J usage is TRBJ1-1; 10 positions match TRBD1. Germline CDR1 SEHNR, CDR2 FQNEAQ (reference sequence). The J segment lost 11 bases and the V segment lost 5 bases, leaving 5 bases of the junction unmatched. CDR3 size: 12 residues. The CDR3 spells CASSEGTGEAFF. The CDR3 DNA sequence: TGTGCCAGCAGCGAGGGGACAGGGGAGGCTTTCTTT.

V usage is TRBV9 and J usage is TRBJ2-2; weak D call: TRBD1 (6 bases). The CDR3 has 14 residues. V was trimmed by 5 bases and J by 1 base, leaving 9 bases between them. The germline V gene has CDR1 SGDLS and CDR2 YYNGEE. CDR3 nucleotides: TGTGCCAGCAGACGGGACAAGAACACCGGGGAGCTGTTTTTT. Its translation: CASRRDKNTGELFF. The full variable domain, in which reference TRBV9 and TRBJ2-2 provide the parts outside the CDR3, is DSGVTQTPKHLITATGQRVTLRCSPRSGDLSVYWYQQSLDQGLQFLIQYYNGEERAKGNILERFSAQQFPDLHSELNLSSLELGDSALYFCASRRDKNTGELFFGEGSRLTVL.

The chain is built from TRBV12-3 or TRBV12-4 and TRBJ2-1; 7 nucleotides match TRBD1. The CDR3 sequence is 14 residues long. Trimming removed 2 bases from V and 9 bases from J; junction bases left unmatched: 7. The CDR3 DNA sequence: TGTGCCAGCAGTTTACTGGACAGGTTTGCTGAGCAGTTCTTC. Amino acid sequence: CASSLLDRFAEQFF.

This chain connects TRBV9 to TRBJ2-2, with TRBD1 matching over 7 bases. The CDR3 length is 18 residues. Germline trimming cut 4 bases from V and 7 bases from J; bases unmatched to any gene: 19. CDR1 is SGDLS and CDR2 is YYNGEE in the germline V gene. In DNA, the CDR3 is TGTGCCAGCAGCCTTAAGGGGGCACTCCCCCAACTGAGCGGGGAGCTGTTTTTT. Protein sequence: CASSLKGALPQLSGELFF.

This clonotype was seen many times. The V and J genes are TRBV7-9 and TRBJ1-2; 10 nucleotides line up with TRBD1. Losses at the gene ends were 4 bases for V and 8 bases for J; bases not matched to a gene: 13. CDR3 length: 16 residues. CDR1 is SEHNR, CDR2 FQNEAQ, per germline (reference sequence). CDR3 residues: CASSSGPGTGVGGYTF. In DNA, the CDR3 is TGTGCCAGCAGCTCCGGCCCCGGGACAGGGGTTGGGGGCTACACCTTC.

As concerns this clonotype: Since a much larger clone is just one base distant, this may be a read error. The CDR3 region is CASRGARGNTEAFF. CDR3 coding DNA: TGTGCCAGCAGAGGGGCCAGGGGGAACACTGAAGCTTTCTTT. The chain is built from TRBV19 and TRBJ1-1, with D possibly TRBD1 on 6 matching bases. The CDR3 runs to 14 residues. Germline V CDR1 and CDR2: LNHDA, SQIVND (reference sequence). V lost 9 bases and J lost 1, with 15 bases in between.

This clonotype was detected many times. The V gene is TRBV7-2, the J gene TRBJ1-4, with a weak D call TRBD1 (5 bases). V was cut by 5 bases and J by 4 bases, with 14 bases left in between. Germline V gene lookup returns CDR1 SGHTA and CDR2 FQGNSA. This CDR3 has 15 amino acids. Here the CDR3 reads CASSPTGTVNEKLFF. The CDR3 DNA reads as TGTGCCAGCAGCCCCACCGGGACGGTTAATGAAAAACTGTTTTTT.

This clonotype has ten or more counts. The chain employs TRBV7-2 and TRBJ2-3, with TRBD2 identical over 8 bases. This CDR3 has 13 residues. J lost 10 bases, V lost 3 bases, and 6 bases had no gene match. Germline V lookup: CDR1 SGHTA, CDR2 FQGNSA. CDR3 nucleotide sequence: TGTGCCAGCAGCTTTGGGCGGGAGGTTGCGCAGTATTTT. It specifies CASSFGREVAQYF.

As to this clonotype: This sequence may be a read error, since a much larger clone differs from it by one base. V is TRBV7-9 and J is TRBJ2-1, with D possibly being TRBD1 (8 bases). The germline V and J ends were trimmed by 5 bases and 8 bases, with 40 bases remaining between them. Germline V CDR1 and CDR2: SEHNR, FQNEAQ (reference sequence). The CDR3 is 22 amino acids. The CDR3 nucleotides read TGTGCCAGCAGCCCCGTGGGCAGGGGGCGATCCGGTCGGGCTAGCGGACGGGATGAGCAGTTCTTC. This encodes CASSPVGRGRSGRASGRDEQFF.

The sample holds one count of this clonotype. The chain is built from TRBV2 and TRBJ1-1; TRBD1 matches at 8 bases. There are 14 residues in the CDR3. Germline loops: CDR1 SNHLY, CDR2 FYNNEI. With V trimmed by 6 bases and J by 1 base, 4 bases remained unmatched. The CDR3 spells CASRAGTGNTEAFF. In nucleotides, the CDR3 is TGTGCCAGCAGAGCCGGGACAGGGAACACTGAAGCTTTCTTT.

The chain joins TRBV7-8 to TRBJ2-1; TRBD2 aligns across 10 bases. The CDR3 length is 13 residues. Germline values: CDR1 SGHVS, CDR2 FQNEAQ. The ends lost 4 bases at V and 6 bases at J; junction bases unmatched: 0. DNA for the CDR3: TGTGCCAGCAGCTCTAGCGGGAGCAATGAGCAGTTCTTC. Protein product: CASSSSGSNEQFF.

This clonotype was seen only a few times. The rearrangement joins TRBV12-5 to TRBJ2-7, with a tentative D call TRBD2 (6 bases). CDR1 LGHNT and CDR2 FRNRAP come from the germline V gene. This CDR3 has 13 residues. The V gene lost 7 bases and the J gene lost 0 bases, with 10 bases spanning the gap. CDR3 nucleotides: TGTGCTAGTGCGTTGGGAGGCTCCTACGAGCAGTACTTC. It encodes CASALGGSYEQYF. Filled out from reference TRBV12-5 and TRBJ2-7, the complete variable domain reads DARVTQTPRHKVTEMGQEVTMRCQPILGHNTVFWYRQTMMQGLELLAYFRNRAPLDDSGMPKDRFSAEMPDATLATLKIQPSEPRDSAVYFCASALGGSYEQYFGPGTRLTVT.

This clonotype was seen just once. The chain couples TRBV28 to TRBJ2-4, with a tentative D call TRBD1 (6 bases). The CDR3 is made up of 17 amino acids. Germline V lookup: CDR1 MDHEN, CDR2 SYDVKM. Trimming left V 5 bases short and J 0 bases short, with 17 bases between. The CDR3 DNA is TGTGCCAGCAGTGAGGTAACAGGGCCTCTAGCCAAAAACATTCAGTACTTC. This codes for CASSEVTGPLAKNIQYF.

V and J are TRBV27 and TRBJ1-1, with D tentatively TRBD1 (6 bases). Looked up from germline, CDR1 is MNHEY and CDR2 is SMNVEV (reference sequence). V lost 4 bases to trimming and J lost 1 base, with 10 bases between them. CDR3 length equals 14 residues. The CDR3 sequence: CASSSGQKNTEAFF. CDR3 nucleotides: TGTGCCAGCAGTTCCGGACAGAAGAACACTGAAGCTTTCTTT.

This clonotype has a count of ten or more. This chain connects TRBV20-1 to TRBJ2-1; a weak D match, TRBD1 (6 bases). Trimming stripped 8 bases from V and 6 bases from J, with 23 bases between. The CDR3 totals 15 residues. Germline values: CDR1 DFQATT, CDR2 SNEGSKA (reference sequence). The CDR3 nucleotides are TGCAGTTCGAGCCAGGGGTTAATGGGTTTCAATGAGCAGTTCTTC. Amino acids: CSSSQGLMGFNEQFF.

This clonotype was observed at least ten times. This chain uses TRBV6-1 with TRBJ1-1; 8 bases fit TRBD1. Germline V gene sequence: CDR1 MNHNS, CDR2 SASEGT. Losses at the gene ends were 8 bases for V and 1 base for J; bases not matched to a gene: 9. CDR3 length: 15 residues. CDR3 in DNA: TGTGCCAGCCAGAGCGAGGGACAGGCGAACACTGAAGCTTTCTTT. Translation gives CASQSEGQANTEAFF.

This clonotype was counted ten times or more. The rearrangement joins TRBV6-1 to TRBJ2-5, with 9 positions matching TRBD1. V was pared by 5 bases and J by 5 bases, with 6 bases of the junction left unmatched. Germline CDR1 MNHNS, CDR2 SASEGT. The CDR3 is 14 amino acids. As DNA, the CDR3 is TGTGCCAGCAGTACCGGGACAGGGTCGGAGACCCAGTACTTC. It codes for CASSTGTGSETQYF.

The table lists this clonotype with many counts. The V gene is TRBV2, the J gene TRBJ2-2, with 10 bases identical to TRBD2. The CDR3 has 15 residues. CDR1 and CDR2 (germline): SNHLY, FYNNEI. Trimming at V came to 5 bases and at J to 2 bases, leaving 2 bases not matched to a gene. The CDR3 reads CASSRTSGNTGELFF. The CDR3 DNA sequence: TGTGCCAGCAGTCGGACTAGCGGAAACACCGGGGAGCTGTTTTTT.

In the case of this clonotype: A much larger clone differs from this one at a single base, so this may be a read error. V usage is TRBV7-9 and J usage is TRBJ1-1; D may be TRBD1 (5 bases). Deletions cut 4 bases from V and 3 bases from J, with 18 bases between. CDR1 and CDR2 from the germline V gene are SEHNR and FQNEAQ (reference sequence). The CDR3 sequence is 16 residues long. CDR3 sequence: CASSWDLAERYTEAFF. DNA for the CDR3: TGTGCCAGCAGCTGGGACCTAGCGGAGAGGTACACTGAAGCTTTCTTT.

As to this clonotype: Since a much larger clone is just one base distant, this may be a read error. In nucleotides, the CDR3 is TGTGCCAGCAGTTTCACTAGCGGTTACAATGAGCAGTACTTC. Protein: CASSFTSGYNEQYF. The chain uses TRBV11-2 and TRBJ2-7; TRBD2 agrees at 8 bases. The CDR3 extends over 14 amino acids. Losses at the gene ends were 6 bases for V and 7 bases for J; bases not matched to a gene: 11. In germline, CDR1 is SGHAT, CDR2 FQNNGV.

This clonotype was seen at least ten times. The chain recombines TRBV5-1 with TRBJ2-7, with 15 nucleotides matching TRBD2. Germline CDR1 and CDR2: SGHRS and YFSETQ. J gave up 2 bases and V 4 bases, and 4 bases lay outside the gene matches. This CDR3 contains 16 residues. The DNA of the CDR3 is TGCGCCAGCAGCACGAGGACTAGCGGGAGGGCCTACGAGCAGTACTTC. Amino acid sequence: CASSTRTSGRAYEQYF.

This clonotype was counted between two and nine times. The CDR3: CASSRTTGHTKNIQYF. The CDR3 coding sequence is TGTGCCAGCAGCCGGACGACTGGGCATACCAAAAACATTCAGTACTTC. The chain is built from TRBV3-1 and TRBJ2-4; no clear D. V lost 4 bases, J lost 2 bases, and 15 bases lay in between. The CDR3 is 16 amino acids. Germline loops: CDR1 LGHDT, CDR2 YNNKEL (reference sequence). Drawing the rest from reference TRBV3-1 and TRBJ2-4, the complete variable domain is DTAVSQTPKYLVTQMGNDKSIKCEQNLGHDTMYWYKQDSKKFLKIMFSYNNKELIINETVPNRFSPKSPDKAHLNLHINSLELGDSAVYFCASSRTTGHTKNIQYFGAGTRLSVL.

This clonotype was detected ten times or more. The rearrangement joins TRBV10-1 to TRBJ2-3; D is ambiguous. Germline lookup yields CDR1 WNHNN and CDR2 SYGVQD (reference sequence). Trimming stripped 4 bases from V and 6 bases from J, with 20 bases between. The CDR3 is 16 amino acids. CDR3 DNA: TGCGCCAGCAGTGCCAGCCAAAGTACTCAAATGGATACGCAGTATTTT. It translates to CASSASQSTQMDTQYF.

There are a few counts of this clonotype. A much larger clone differs by one base, so this may be a read error. The genes are TRBV20-1 and TRBJ1-1, with no clear D. The V gene lost 0 bases and the J gene lost 4 bases, with 12 bases spanning the gap. The CDR3 covers 14 residues. Germline loops: CDR1 DFQATT, CDR2 SNEGSKA (reference sequence). CDR3 in DNA: TGCAGTGCTAGAGAATACAGCGGGAGCACTGAAGCTTTCTTT. Amino acids: CSAREYSGSTEAFF.

This clonotype has ten or more counts. The rearrangement joins TRBV11-2 to TRBJ2-1, with 7 bases that match TRBD2. The J segment lost 3 bases and the V segment lost 5 bases, leaving 10 bases of the junction unmatched. This CDR3 contains 16 residues. CDR1 is SGHAT, CDR2 FQNNGV, per germline. CDR3 in DNA: TGTGCCAGCAGCAAAGTTCCAGCGGGGAGCTACAATGAGCAGTTCTTC. The encoded protein is CASSKVPAGSYNEQFF. Using reference TRBV11-2 and TRBJ2-1 for the parts outside the CDR3, the full variable domain is EAGVAQSPRYKIIEKRQSVAFWCNPISGHATLYWYQQILGQGPKLLIQFQNNGVVDDSQLPKDRFSAERLKGVDSTLKIQPAKLEDSAVYLCASSKVPAGSYNEQFFGPGTRLTVL.